Listed here are 20 T cell receptor beta chains from one sample, sequenced in a study of blood T cell repertoires in COVID-19. The protocol was immunoSEQ multiplex PCR, while the TCRdb copy is restricted to in-frame clones and leaves out a portion. The table lists 200,000 to 300,000 clones, over 75% of them singletons. The sequenced sample consisted of peripheral blood. These receptors originate from a woman in her fifties or sixties with acute or convalescent COVID-19.

In DNA form, the CDR3 reads TGTGCCAGCAGTTACCCCCGACAGAACTATGGCTACACCTTC. Translation gives CASSYPRQNYGYTF. This chain connects TRBV6-2 or TRBV6-3 to TRBJ1-2, with TRBD1 as a possible D gene (5 bases). Germline CDR1 reads MNHEY; CDR2 reads SVGEGT. Trimming removed 2 bases from V and 2 bases from J, with 9 bases in between. CDR3 size: 14 residues.

The chain couples TRBV6-5 to TRBJ1-3; no firm D call. CDR3 length: 14 amino acids. Germline CDR1 is MNHEY and CDR2 is SVGAGI. The germline V and J ends were trimmed by 5 bases and 0 bases, with 8 bases remaining between them. The CDR3 here is CASSPQYSGNTIYF. DNA of the CDR3: TGTGCCAGCAGTCCCCAGTACTCTGGAAACACCATATATTTT.

This chain joins TRBV10-3 and TRBJ2-1; TRBD2 matches 13 bases. Trimming took 3 bases from V and 9 from J; bases not matched to a gene: 11. Germline values: CDR1 ENHRY, CDR2 SYGVKD. This CDR3 comprises 17 residues. CDR3 sequence (DNA): TGTGCCATCAGTGATCTAACCGGGACTAGCGGGATTGGTGAGCAGTTCTTC. This encodes CAISDLTGTSGIGEQFF.

The chain is built from TRBV7-9 and TRBJ1-1, with D maybe TRBD1 (6 bases). CDR3 length: 14 residues. Deletions cut 4 bases from V and 0 bases from J, with 9 bases between. CDR1 is SEHNR, CDR2 FQNEAQ, per germline (reference sequence). This CDR3 reads CASSYRAVNTEAFF. CDR3 nucleotides: TGTGCCAGCAGCTACAGGGCCGTGAACACTGAAGCTTTCTTT.

Only a few counts were recorded for this clone. The chain joins TRBV4-3 to TRBJ1-5, with D possibly matching TRBD1 (6 bases). The V end lost 0 bases, the J end lost 3 bases, and 9 bases lay between the germline ends. The CDR3 is 15 residues long. Germline CDR1 reads LGHNA; CDR2 reads YSLEER. The CDR3 coding sequence is TGCGCCAGCAGCCAAGACAGGGGCGACAATCAGCCCCAGCATTTT. It specifies CASSQDRGDNQPQHF.

The chain links TRBV19 to TRBJ1-5; 7 nucleotides align to TRBD1. Germline V gene sequence: CDR1 LNHDA, CDR2 SQIVND (reference sequence). Unmatched junction bases numbered 17, after V lost 10 bases and J lost 2 bases. CDR3 length equals 17 residues. The CDR3, as DNA: TGTGCCACCATCCCGGGGAAGGGGGCGCAGGGCAATCAGCCCCAGCATTTT. Its protein product is CATIPGKGAQGNQPQHF.

CDR3 sequence (DNA): TGTGCCAGCAGCCCTGGACAGGGCCAAGAGACCCAGTACTTC. Its translation: CASSPGQGQETQYF. The V gene is TRBV7-8, the J gene TRBJ2-5; 8 bases are a match to TRBD1. This CDR3 has 14 residues. Trimming at V came to 5 bases and at J to 1 base, leaving 3 bases not matched to a gene. Germline V gene lookup returns CDR1 SGHVS and CDR2 FQNEAQ.

The chain has TRBV7-3 and TRBJ2-3; 13 bases map to TRBD2. Germline CDR1 SGHTA, CDR2 FQGTGA. This CDR3 is built from 16 residues. The junction had 2 bases not matched to a gene; V was cut back by 5 bases and J by 0 bases. CDR3 coding DNA: TGTGCCAGCAGCCCACTAGCGGGAGGGAGCACAGATACGCAGTATTTT. It encodes CASSPLAGGSTDTQYF. Drawing the rest from reference TRBV7-3 and TRBJ2-3, the complete variable domain is GAGVSQTPSNKVTEKGKYVELRCDPISGHTALYWYRQSLGQGPEFLIYFQGTGAADDSGLPNDRFFAVRPEGSVSTLKIQRTERGDSAVYLCASSPLAGGSTDTQYFGPGTRLTVL.

This clone came up once. The V gene is TRBV6-5, the J gene TRBJ2-5; 7 nucleotides agree with TRBD2. V gave up 6 bases and J gave up 8 bases; unmatched junction bases: 12. Per the germline V gene, CDR1 is MNHEY and CDR2 is SVGAGI. This CDR3 contains 14 residues. The CDR3 region is CASSPRGLAETQYF. The CDR3 DNA is TGTGCCAGCAGCCCCCGGGGTCTAGCGGAAACCCAGTACTTC.

The chain has TRBV6-1 and TRBJ2-3; 7 bases align to TRBD1. The germline gives CDR1 MNHNS, CDR2 SASEGT. This CDR3 contains 13 residues. V shed 3 bases, J shed 5 bases, and the junction held 2 bases outside the gene matches. CDR3 in DNA: TGTGCCAGCAGTGAGGGACAGAGAGATACGCAGTATTTT. As protein: CASSEGQRDTQYF.

This chain links TRBV3-1 (or the pseudogene TRBV3-2) with TRBJ2-1; 9 bases match TRBD2. The trim removed 1 base at V and 5 bases at J, leaving 0 bases unmatched. The CDR3 runs to 14 residues. CDR1 is LGHDT and CDR2 is YNNKEL in the germline V gene (reference sequence). In DNA form, the CDR3 reads TGTGCCAGCAGCCAAGCTAGCGGGAACAATGAGCAGTTCTTC. Residues: CASSQASGNNEQFF.

The chain combines TRBV5-1 with TRBJ1-4; 8 positions match TRBD1. The CDR3 is made up of 15 amino acids. From germline, CDR1 is SGHRS and CDR2 YFSETQ. V shed 4 bases, J shed 3 bases, and the junction held 5 bases outside the gene matches. As DNA, the CDR3 is TGCGCCAGCAGCGCGGCAGGGGGCCCTAATGAAAAACTGTTTTTT. Its protein product is CASSAAGGPNEKLFF.

This clone occurred a few times. The chain is built from TRBV3-1 (or the pseudogene TRBV3-2) and TRBJ1-3; D possibly corresponds to TRBD1 (5 bases). Germline V gene sequence: CDR1 LGHDT, CDR2 YNNKEL (reference sequence). CDR3 length: 15 amino acids. Trimming removed 5 bases from V and 2 bases from J, with 13 bases in between. The CDR3 spells CASSSTGAAGNTIYF. DNA of the CDR3: TGTGCCAGCAGCTCGACTGGGGCAGCTGGAAACACCATATATTTT.

This CDR3 reads CASSANPGQGTYEQYF. In DNA, the CDR3 is TGTGCCAGCAGTGCCAACCCGGGACAGGGGACCTACGAGCAGTACTTC. The chain has TRBV28 and TRBJ2-7, with 10 nucleotides matching TRBD1. The CDR3 spans 16 residues. Germline lookup yields CDR1 MDHEN and CDR2 SYDVKM. V trimming: 5 bases; J trimming: 2 bases; junction bases outside the gene matches: 9.

This chain joins TRBV7-2 and TRBJ1-1; D unclear. The CDR3 loop spans 16 amino acids. The ends were cut back, 3 bases at V and 1 base at J, with 15 bases in the middle. Germline loops: CDR1 SGHTA, CDR2 FQGNSA. This CDR3 reads CASSLTWVSENTEAFF. The CDR3 bases are TGTGCCAGCAGCTTGACATGGGTATCGGAGAACACTGAAGCTTTCTTT.

The chain has TRBV12-3 or TRBV12-4 and TRBJ1-5, with D unresolved. V lost 3 bases and J lost 1, with 4 bases in between. This CDR3 has 13 residues. Here the CDR3 DNA reads TGTGCCAGCAGTTTTCCGAGCAATCAGCCCCAGCATTTT. This sequence encodes CASSFPSNQPQHF.

The DNA of the CDR3 is TGCAGTGCTAGTAACCAGGGTTGGCTCGAGCAGTACTTC. Residues: CSASNQGWLEQYF. This chain uses TRBV20-1 with TRBJ2-7, with D possibly matching TRBD1 (5 bases). Germline V CDR1 and CDR2: DFQATT, SNEGSKA (reference sequence). V was shortened by 3 bases and J by 6 bases, with 15 bases between the two germline ends. The CDR3 spans 13 residues.

The chain uses TRBV18 and TRBJ2-3; D not certain. CDR1 and CDR2 (germline): KGHSH, LQKENI. The germline V and J ends were trimmed by 4 bases and 8 bases, with 4 bases remaining between them. The CDR3 spans 10 residues. The CDR3 loop reads CASSLLTQYF. The CDR3 DNA reads TGTGCCAGCTCACTCCTTACGCAGTATTTT.

The rearrangement links TRBV29-1 to TRBJ1-1; D might be TRBD1 (6 bases). Germline assignment: CDR1 SQVTM and CDR2 ANQGSEA. The CDR3 is 13 residues long. The ends were cut back, 3 bases at V and 5 bases at J, with 13 bases in the middle. CDR3 sequence reads: CSVDRGSPTEAFF. The CDR3 DNA reads as TGCAGCGTTGACAGGGGAAGCCCTACTGAAGCTTTCTTT.

This clone was observed a few times. The chain uses TRBV5-6 and TRBJ1-5; 7 bases line up with TRBD1. Germline loops: CDR1 SGHDT, CDR2 YYEEEE. V gave up 2 bases and J gave up 5 bases; unmatched junction bases: 7. The length of the CDR3 is 15 residues. The CDR3 bases are TGTGCCAGCAGCTTATTAGGGGGCGAGGATCAGCCCCAGCATTTT. It codes for CASSLLGGEDQPQHF. The entire variable domain, with the rest obtained from reference TRBV5-6 and TRBJ1-5, is as follows: DAGVTQSPTHLIKTRGQQVTLRCSPKSGHDTVSWYQQALGQGPQFIFQYYEEEERQRGNFPDRFSGHQFPNYSSELNVNALLLGDSALYLCASSLLGGEDQPQHFGDGTRLSIL.